This TCR beta chain was found in a study of PD-1 blockade in classical Hodgkin lymphoma (dated by TCRdb to 2020 to 2021). Describing the broader study: Nivolumab dosing was 3 mg/kg intravenously every 2 weeks, continuing until either disease progression or unacceptable toxicity. To define a peripheral blood immune signature of response to PD-1 blockade in classical Hodgkin lymphoma, the study combined TCR beta sequencing with CyTOF.

The sample's time point, from its label and the paper: cycle 4 day 1 (C4D1), after more than 5 weeks of nivolumab. All trial patients had relapsed after autologous stem cell transplantation, with cohorts A, B and C differing in prior brentuximab vedotin exposure. A Miltenyi CD4+ T cell isolation kit was used for magnetic negative selection to purify CD4+ T cells from thawed PBMCs. The trial cohort was composed of some 57 patients with relapsed/refractory classical Hodgkin lymphoma, for whom complete response, partial response or progressive disease was recorded as best overall response. In the multi-cohort phase II CheckMate 205 trial, trial patients received single-agent nivolumab. Best overall response was determined by an independent review committee according to the 2007 International Working Group response criteria. Trial PBMCs were collected immediately before nivolumab initiation (C1D1) and during therapy at cycle 2 day 1 and cycle 4 day 1. Peripheral blood was collected in 8 mL Vacutainer Cell Preparation Tubes, from which PBMCs were isolated by centrifugation and then cryopreserved. Purified CD4+ and CD8+ fractions were prepared only for cases where an additional PBMC sample was available. Magnetically labelled cells were removed on LS columns in a quadroMACS separator, and the flow-through was retained as the purified fraction.

With respect to this clone: Its target antigen remains unknown. Base qualities were left out, and no much larger clone turns up one base away.

Findings and caveats that apply to the study as a whole: Newly diagnosed patients were reported to have lower baseline TCR diversity than healthy donors, and relapsed/refractory patients were reported to have lower baseline TCR diversity still. The study covered only a single clinical trial cohort, and the causes of the repertoire differences, possibly disease activity or prior therapy, were still not defined. A significant rise by C4D1 was seen in CD4+ but not CD8+ TCR diversity (p=0.0027 vs p=0.16), with the rise being most apparent in complete responders (p=0.02). Baseline diversity similar to that of newly diagnosed patients was observed in trial patients achieving complete response, whereas significantly lower diversity was observed in partial responders and progressors. Lower diversity was seen in patients whose nivolumab began less than 1 year after ASCT, and these patients were left out of later analyses so that immune reconstitution would not confound the results.

CDR1 and CDR2, looked up from the germline V gene, are SQVTM and ANQGSEA. V loses 4 bases, J loses 5 bases, and the germline ends lie 15 bases apart. The CDR3 goes from the cysteine to the phenylalanine over 14 residues. The DNA shown is the 42-base CDR3, in frame from base 1. Genomic DNA was extracted with the Qiagen DNeasy kit from unsorted PBMCs and from negatively selected CD4+ and CD8+ fractions. Using primers that anneal to V and J segments, immunoSEQ multiplex PCR amplified the TCR beta CDR3 regions. A synthetic immune receptor repertoire was used to minimize amplification bias, and any residual bias was removed computationally once sequencing was done. In the authors' own workflow: Repertoire diversity was quantified as the Shannon entropy index using custom Python scripts. Unsorted, CD4+ and CD8+ repertoires were analyzed separately, except for combined analyses in which CD4+ and CD8+ sequences were merged in silico. A clone was considered expanded if an increase in frequency of at least 2-fold after treatment relative to C1D1 was found, and a pseudocount of 0.5 was applied to clones undetected at baseline. Singleton clones were defined as clones with 0 or 1 copy at C1D1, and non-singleton clones were defined as clones with 2 or more copies. Clones expanded in unsorted samples were annotated as CD4+, CD8+ or unknown by matching protein sequences in sorted samples from the same patient. Wilcoxon tests on paired samples were used to test changes in diversity from C1D1 to C4D1. TCRdb holds this immuneACCESS table with in-frame rearrangements only. Some clones are missing; in checked studies, unresolved V genes explain under half, and the rest has no known cause. For V, J and clone size, that table is used; D and trimming come from the DNA. The sample table holds around 15,000 clones, of which around 78% were seen once. Around 2% of the sample belongs to the ten largest clones.

Sample: CD4+ T cells from blood, taken before the fourth cycle of nivolumab. This sequence originates from a human donor with classical Hodgkin lymphoma. The chain joins TRBV29-1 to TRBJ2-1, with the D gene uncertain. The DNA sequence is as follows: TGCAGCGTTGTAGGATTGGGCAGGAACAATGAGCAGTTCTTC. Its protein product is CSVVGLGRNNEQFF.